This T cell receptor (beta chain) was identified during a study of post-analysis software for immune sequencing data. As regards this clonotype: Its target is unknown.

Carried by the TCR beta cDNA libraries were unique molecular identifiers. TCRdb passed the PCR reads through MiXCR, listing each CDR3 protein once. The sample shows 250,000 to 300,000 distinct CDR3 sequences, less than 40% of them seen only once. Germline CDR1 is MNHNS and CDR2 is SASEGT. This CDR3 is built from 14 residues. General study points: The five TRBV segments detected at higher frequency in patients than in controls included TRBV5-6, TRBV5-1 and TRBV20-1.

The V call is TRBV6-1, the J call TRBJ2-5; no firm D call. The end of the DNA aligns better with TRBJ2-7, so the J call may be wrong. Input material: blood. The receptor's source is a girl aged 5-17 years with multiple sclerosis. The CDR3 region is CASSEARLGYEQYF. The CDR3 DNA is TGTGCCAGCAGTGAGGCCAGACTGGGCTACGAGCAGTACTTC.